The 26 T cell receptor beta chains in this list originate from one sample, sequenced in a study of brain T cells in children with intractable seizures. Libraries were prepared by immunoSEQ multiplex PCR; TCRdb keeps only in-frame clonotypes and omits some of them. In the table there are tens of thousands of clones, about 93% of which are singletons. The material sequenced was peripheral blood, taken at surgery. The receptors were gathered from a boy less than two years old with tuberous sclerosis and intractable seizures.

This rearrangement joins TRBV5-1 to TRBJ2-1; D possibly corresponds to TRBD2 (6 bases). The germline V gene encodes CDR1 SGHRS and CDR2 YFSETQ. This CDR3 is 15 amino acids long. Trimming removed 2 bases at V and 8 bases at J, with 17 bases between. CDR3 protein: CASSFRGTLEDEQFF. CDR3 nucleotide sequence: TGCGCCAGCAGCTTTCGGGGGACGTTGGAGGATGAGCAGTTCTTC.

The CDR3 loop is CAISNRGRSYEQYF. The CDR3 DNA sequence: TGTGCCATCAGTAACAGGGGCCGTTCCTACGAGCAGTACTTC. V usage is TRBV10-3 and J usage is TRBJ2-7; 7 bases match TRBD1. This CDR3 has 14 residues. Germline V gene lookup returns CDR1 ENHRY and CDR2 SYGVKD. Germline trimming cut 5 bases from V and 1 base from J; bases unmatched to any gene: 5.

This clone is a singleton in its sample. The chain is built from TRBV6-5 and TRBJ1-2, with D perhaps matching TRBD1 (5 bases). Germline assignment: CDR1 MNHEY and CDR2 SVGAGI. There are 13 residues in the CDR3. Trimming cost V 10 bases and J 2 bases, with 14 bases left between them. The CDR3 DNA follows: TGTGCCATAAGAGCGGGACCCAACTATGGCTACACCTTC. Protein sequence: CAIRAGPNYGYTF.

The chain combines TRBV5-6 with TRBJ1-4; D not certain. Germline V gives CDR1 SGHDT, CDR2 YYEEEE. The CDR3 contains 12 residues. Trimming left V 4 bases short and J 4 bases short, with 5 bases between. CDR3 in DNA: TGTGCCAGCAGCGTCTATAATGAAAAACTGTTTTTT. It translates to CASSVYNEKLFF.

The rearrangement joins TRBV6-4 to TRBJ2-1; 10 positions match TRBD2. The CDR3 is made up of 15 amino acids. In germline, CDR1 is MRHNA, CDR2 SNTAGT. V was pared by 6 bases and J by 6 bases, with 8 bases of the junction left unmatched. CDR3 loop: CASSHLAGDGNEQFF. Here the CDR3 DNA reads TGTGCCAGCAGCCACCTAGCGGGAGATGGCAATGAGCAGTTCTTC.

The rearrangement joins TRBV6-5 to TRBJ2-1; 9 nucleotides align to TRBD2. Germline CDR1 MNHEY, CDR2 SVGAGI. J was trimmed by 3 bases and V by 3 bases; bases with no gene match: 6. The CDR3 sequence is 16 residues long. In nucleotides, the CDR3 is TGTGCCAGCAGTTATGGTTTTAGCGGGAGCTACAATGAGCAGTTCTTC. This codes for CASSYGFSGSYNEQFF.

The CDR3 sequence is CASSGTGIQPQHF. As DNA, the CDR3 is TGTGCCAGCAGCGGGACAGGGATTCAGCCCCAGCATTTT. The chain carries TRBV21-1 and TRBJ1-5; the D segment call TRBD1 is taken from the table without a DNA check. TRBV21-1 is reported as a pseudogene. CDR3 length: 13 amino acids.

The table lists this clone with a count of one. Here the CDR3 reads CACNSGAVGGEQFF. The CDR3 nucleotides read TGTGCCTGCAATTCGGGGGCAGTGGGAGGTGAGCAGTTCTTC. This chain links TRBV30 with TRBJ2-1, with D perhaps given as TRBD1 or TRBD2 (6 bases each). Trimming removed 6 bases from V and 9 bases from J, with 21 bases in between. There are 14 residues in the CDR3. Germline V gene sequence: CDR1 GTSNPN, CDR2 SVGIG (reference sequence). The complete variable domain, with remaining parts taken from reference TRBV30 and TRBJ2-1, reads SQTIHQWPATLVQPVGSPLSLECTVEGTSNPNLYWYRQAAGRGLQLLFYSVGIGQISSEVPQNLSASRPQDRQFILSSKKLLLSDSGFYLCACNSGAVGGEQFFGPGTRLTVL.

The J gene is TRBJ1-1, the V gene TRBV30; D is uncertain. Trimming cost V 7 bases and J 10 bases, with 19 bases left between them. The CDR3 extends over 12 amino acids. Germline CDR1 GTSNPN, CDR2 SVGIG (reference sequence). The CDR3 loop is CASLTEPRVAFF. In DNA form, the CDR3 reads TGTGCCTCACTAACAGAGCCAAGGGTAGCTTTCTTT.

This clone was observed a handful of times. The chain links TRBV6-1 to TRBJ1-5, with D perhaps matching TRBD1 (5 bases). Germline CDR1 is MNHNS and CDR2 is SASEGT. The V gene lost 6 bases and the J gene lost 7 bases, with 10 bases spanning the gap. This CDR3 has 12 amino acids. The CDR3 DNA reads as TGTGCCAGCAGGATTCGGGGGCAGCCCCAGCATTTT. As protein: CASRIRGQPQHF.

The chain has TRBV5-5 and TRBJ1-6; possible D gene TRBD1, 6 bases. The germline V gene encodes CDR1 SGHKS and CDR2 YYEKEE (reference sequence). V was trimmed by 4 bases and J by 7 bases, leaving 15 bases between them. This CDR3 contains 15 residues. The CDR3 loop reads CASSALGTKNSPLHF. CDR3 bases: TGTGCCAGCAGCGCCCTGGGGACAAAAAATTCACCCCTCCACTTT.

The CDR3, as DNA: TGTGCCAGCAGCCCCCCGTCCAGATGGACCCAGTACTTC. Protein product: CASSPPSRWTQYF. The genes are TRBV3-1 (or the pseudogene TRBV3-2) and TRBJ2-5, with D unclear. V shed 4 bases and J shed 7 bases, with 13 bases lying between them. Germline CDR1 LGHDT, CDR2 YNNKEL (reference sequence). This CDR3 comprises 13 residues.

This chain connects TRBV12-3 or TRBV12-4 to TRBJ2-2; D is unclear. V was clipped by 6 bases and J by 7 bases, with 9 bases between them. The CDR3 spans 12 residues. CDR3 loop: CASSPDGGELFF. The CDR3 DNA sequence: TGTGCCAGCAGCCCGGACGGCGGGGAGCTGTTTTTT.

V and J are TRBV10-2 and TRBJ1-2; perhaps TRBD1 as D (6 bases). The CDR3 runs to 13 residues. The germline gives CDR1 WSHSY, CDR2 SAAADI. The chain's CDR3 is CSPHRATNYGYTF. CDR3 bases: TGCTCACCTCACAGGGCTACTAACTATGGCTACACCTTC.

This chain links TRBV25-1 with TRBJ1-2, with D possibly matching TRBD1 (5 bases). Trimming left V 2 bases short and J 10 bases short, with 11 bases between. This CDR3 is built from 12 residues. Germline lookup yields CDR1 MGHDK and CDR2 SYGVNS. CDR3 sequence reads: CASSEGGEAYTF. The CDR3 region has the DNA TGTGCCAGCAGTGAAGGGGGGGAAGCCTACACCTTC.

The chain has TRBV29-1 and TRBJ1-2; the match to TRBD1 covers 10 bases. The V and J ends lost 4 bases and 2 bases, in that order; junction bases with no gene match: 4. This CDR3 spans 14 amino acids. Germline loops: CDR1 SQVTM, CDR2 ANQGSEA. The CDR3, as DNA: TGCAGCGTTGTGGGGGACAGGGGAAACTATGGCTACACCTTC. Protein: CSVVGDRGNYGYTF.

The rearrangement links TRBV7-9 to TRBJ1-4; weak D call: TRBD1 (6 bases). V was trimmed by 5 bases and J by 3 bases, leaving 16 bases between them. CDR3 length: 16 residues. The germline V gene has CDR1 SEHNR and CDR2 FQNEAQ (reference sequence). This CDR3 reads CASSPHLQGSNEKLFF. CDR3 nucleotide sequence: TGTGCCAGCAGCCCCCACCTACAGGGATCTAATGAAAAACTGTTTTTT.

The chain recombines TRBV11-2 with TRBJ2-3, with D maybe TRBD2 (6 bases). CDR1 SGHAT and CDR2 FQNNGV come from the germline V gene. This CDR3 comprises 16 residues. The V gene lost 5 bases and the J gene lost 7 bases, with 22 bases spanning the gap. CDR3 loop: CASSPDVMAGLNTQYF. CDR3 DNA sequence: TGTGCCAGCAGCCCGGATGTGATGGCGGGGCTAAATACGCAGTATTTT.

J is TRBJ2-7 and V is TRBV29-1; 8 nucleotides agree with TRBD1. The trim removed 8 bases at V and 3 bases at J, leaving 6 bases unmatched. This CDR3 is built from 12 residues. Germline V lookup: CDR1 SQVTM, CDR2 ANQGSEA. DNA for the CDR3: TGCAGCATTTCGGACAGGGTCTACGAGCAGTACTTC. Encoded protein: CSISDRVYEQYF.

This rearrangement joins TRBV20-1 to TRBJ1-1; D not certain. Trimming left V 3 bases short and J 2 bases short, with 7 bases between. The CDR3 consists of 12 residues. Germline lookup yields CDR1 DFQATT and CDR2 SNEGSKA (reference sequence). DNA for the CDR3: TGCAGTGCTAGTGAAATAAACACTGAAGCTTTCTTT. This codes for CSASEINTEAFF.

The chain couples TRBV27 to TRBJ1-1, with a possible D match to TRBD1 (5 bases). Per the germline V gene, CDR1 is MNHEY and CDR2 is SMNVEV (reference sequence). V was clipped by 3 bases and J by 3 bases, with 17 bases between them. The CDR3 consists of 16 residues. This CDR3 reads CASSFLFGGGYTEAFF. The CDR3 DNA is TGTGCCAGCAGTTTTCTCTTCGGGGGAGGGTACACTGAAGCTTTCTTT.

The rearrangement uses TRBV28 and TRBJ2-7; a weak D match, TRBD1 (6 bases). The CDR3 extends over 16 amino acids. V was clipped by 4 bases and J by 2 bases, with 18 bases between them. Germline assignment: CDR1 MDHEN and CDR2 SYDVKM. This CDR3 reads CASSSPGTTYPYEQYF. The DNA for the CDR3 is TGTGCCAGCAGTTCCCCCGGGACAACCTACCCCTACGAGCAGTACTTC.

In its sample, this clone was seen once. The CDR3 here is CSGKTPDTEAFF. CDR3 sequence (DNA): TGCAGCGGGAAGACACCTGACACTGAAGCTTTCTTT. The chain has TRBV29-1 and TRBJ1-1; D unclear. This CDR3 has 12 residues. V lost 7 bases, J lost 3 bases, and 12 bases lay in between. The germline CDR1 and CDR2 sequences are SQVTM and ANQGSEA.

The J gene is TRBJ1-2, the V gene TRBV3-1 (or the pseudogene TRBV3-2), with 9 nucleotides matching TRBD1. The CDR3 extends over 16 amino acids. Germline CDR1 and CDR2: LGHDT and YNNKEL (reference sequence). The trim removed 6 bases at V and 2 bases at J, leaving 10 bases unmatched. In DNA form, the CDR3 reads TGTGCCAGCAGTCCCGGGACAGGGATCATCAACTATGGCTACACCTTC. Protein product: CASSPGTGIINYGYTF.

The chain combines TRBV13 with TRBJ2-1; the D gene could be TRBD1 or TRBD2 (5 bases each). Germline lookup yields CDR1 PRHDT and CDR2 FYEKMQ (reference sequence). V was trimmed by 3 bases and J by 9 bases, leaving 9 bases between them. CDR3 length equals 12 residues. The CDR3 spells CASSFGAFEQFF. The CDR3 bases are TGTGCCAGCAGCTTCGGGGCTTTTGAGCAGTTCTTC. Filled out from reference TRBV13 and TRBJ2-1, the complete variable domain reads AAGVIQSPRHLIKEKRETATLKCYPIPRHDTVYWYQQGPGQDPQFLISFYEKMQSDKGSIPDRFSAQQFSDYHSELNMSSLELGDSALYFCASSFGAFEQFFGPGTRLTVL.

The rearrangement links TRBV20-1 to TRBJ1-6; D perhaps matches TRBD1 (5 bases). Trimming removed 3 bases from V and 4 bases from J, with 13 bases in between. Germline values: CDR1 DFQATT, CDR2 SNEGSKA (reference sequence). This CDR3 comprises 15 residues. The CDR3 coding sequence is TGCAGTGCTAGTAGTGGGGGACGGTATAATTCACCCCTCCACTTT. It yields the protein CSASSGGRYNSPLHF.